These T cell receptor beta chains were read from a single sample in a study of post-analysis software for immune sequencing data. TCRdb recomputed calls from the PCR reads with MiXCR, one row per CDR3 protein. The sample comprises about 770,000 distinct CDR3 sequences, about 45% of which are singletons, and 4.9% rests with the top ten. Sequenced material: blood. The receptors derive from a girl aged 10-17 years with multiple sclerosis. The CDR3 runs from the conserved cysteine through the conserved F or W. D genes are given only for firm matches. The listing skips clone size in some rows; elsewhere it reads once, few, many or a size class.

d_call j_call v_call clone_size cdr3_aa cdr3_nt
TRBD2 TRBJ2-7 TRBV3-1 . CASSRRLAGRIGSYEQYF TGTGCCAGCAGCCGAAGGTTAGCGGGAAGAATAGGCTCCTACGAGCAGTACTTC
. TRBJ2-7 TRBV27 . CASSLKSGSYEQYF TGTGCCAGCAGTTTGAAGTCAGGGAGTTACGAGCAGTACTTC
TRBD2 TRBJ2-1 TRBV30 . CASRGLAGGGYNEQFF TGTGCCTCCAGGGGGCTAGCGGGAGGGGGATACAATGAGCAGTTCTTC
. TRBJ2-7 TRBV28 . CASSSRERYEQYF TGTGCCAGCAGTAGCCGGGAACGCTACGAGCAGTACTTC
. TRBJ2-5 TRBV12-3/TRBV12-4 . CASSLLGPETQYF TGTGCCAGCAGTTTATTAGGGCCGGAGACCCAGTACTTC
. TRBJ1-4 TRBV7-9 . CVSSRGIEGKKLFF TGTGTCAGCAGCCGGGGTATCGAGGGGAAAAAACTGTTTTTT
. TRBJ1-5 TRBV28 few CASQRPASRRNQPQHF TGTGCCAGCCAGAGGCCGGCCTCGAGGCGCAATCAGCCCCAGCATTTT
TRBD2 TRBJ2-7 TRBV4-1 few CASSQDSGSWYEQYF TGCGCCAGCAGCCAGGATAGCGGGAGTTGGTACGAGCAGTACTTC
TRBD1 TRBJ2-7 TRBV12-3/TRBV12-4 . CASSSARDRGLGDEQYF TGTGCCAGCAGTTCCGCGCGGGACAGGGGCCTTGGGGATGAGCAGTACTTC
TRBD1 TRBJ2-6 TRBV27 . CASSLSWGQGARGANVLTF TGTGCCAGCAGTTTATCGTGGGGACAGGGAGCTAGAGGGGCCAACGTCCTGACTTTC
. TRBJ1-2 TRBV15 . CATSRDRDLYGYTF TGTGCCACCAGCAGAGACAGGGACTTGTATGGCTACACCTTC
. TRBJ2-1 TRBV5-1 . CASSLALAATNNEQFF TGCGCCAGCAGCTTGGCCCTAGCTGCAACGAACAATGAGCAGTTCTTC
. TRBJ1-1 TRBV20-1 . CKRFDRNANTEAFF TGCAAGCGCTTCGACAGAAACGCAAACACTGAAGCTTTCTTT
. TRBJ1-5 TRBV28 once CASVQLGESRSNQPQHF TGTGCCAGCGTTCAGCTGGGGGAGTCAAGGAGCAATCAGCCCCAGCATTTT
. TRBJ1-1 TRBV20-1 . CSARWTAGNTEAFF TGCAGTGCTAGGTGGACAGCGGGGAACACTGAAGCTTTCTTT
TRBD2 TRBJ2-7 TRBV5-1 few CTSSLGLYGAYEQYF TGCACCAGCAGCTTGGGACTATATGGAGCCTACGAGCAGTACTTC
. TRBJ2-7 TRBV4-3 . CASSQGGLQIREQYF TGCGCCAGCAGCCAAGGCGGCTTGCAAATTCGTGAGCAGTACTTC
TRBD2 TRBJ2-1 TRBV20-1 . CSAQETSGSINEQFF TGCAGTGCTCAGGAGACTAGCGGGAGTATCAATGAGCAGTTCTTC
. TRBJ1-2 TRBV6-1 . CASSEALEDPNYGYTF TGTGCCAGCAGTGAGGCTTTGGAGGACCCAAACTATGGCTACACCTTC
. TRBJ2-3 TRBV2 . CASSATLTDTQYF TGTGCCAGCAGCGCGACTCTCACAGATACGCAGTATTTT
TRBD1 TRBJ2-7 TRBV20-1 few CSANGQGAREQYF TGCAGTGCAAACGGACAGGGGGCTAGGGAGCAGTACTTC
TRBD2 TRBJ2-3 TRBV7-2 . CASSFASGRPGDTQYF TGTGCCAGCAGCTTCGCTAGCGGGAGGCCGGGAGATACGCAGTATTTT
TRBD2 TRBJ2-3 TRBV20-1 . CGASRLAGGTDTQYF TGCGGTGCTTCGCGACTAGCGGGAGGCACAGATACGCAGTATTTT
TRBD2 TRBJ2-3 TRBV7-3 few CASSLRASGSDTDTQYF TGTGCCAGCAGCTTAAGGGCTAGCGGGAGCGACACAGATACGCAGTATTTT
TRBD2 TRBJ2-1 TRBV20-1 . CSARDVAGRVGDEQFF TGCAGTGCTAGAGATGTAGCGGGACGGGTTGGGGATGAGCAGTTCTTC
TRBD1 TRBJ2-1 TRBV6-4 . CASSDRGTGANEQFF TGTGCCAGCAGTGATCGTGGGACAGGGGCCAATGAGCAGTTCTTC
. TRBJ2-1 TRBV14 few CASSLPGAGSYNEQFF TGTGCCAGCAGCCTCCCTGGTGCTGGCTCCTACAATGAGCAGTTCTTC
. TRBJ2-7 TRBV28 few CASSLEVRSSSYEQYF TGTGCCAGCAGTTTAGAAGTCAGGTCGAGCTCCTACGAGCAGTACTTC
TRBD1 TRBJ2-7 TRBV11-1 . CASSFAGTGGDEQYF TGTGCCAGCAGCTTTGCCGGGACAGGGGGCGACGAGCAGTACTTC
. TRBJ2-5 TRBV5-1 few CASSPRRVQETQYF TGCGCCAGCAGCCCACGCAGGGTTCAAGAGACCCAGTACTTC